What follows are 22 T cell receptor beta chains derived from one specimen sequenced in a study of blood T cell repertoires in COVID-19. The method was immunoSEQ multiplex PCR; TCRdb's version includes in-frame clones alone and lacks a portion of them. This table has 84,000 or so clones, approximately 80% appearing once. Specimen: peripheral blood. These receptors were obtained from a man in his 70s with acute or convalescent COVID-19.

This rearrangement joins TRBV11-1 to TRBJ1-3; a weak D match, TRBD1 (5 bases). From germline, CDR1 is SGHAT and CDR2 FQDESV (reference sequence). The CDR3 is made up of 14 amino acids. Trimming took off 8 bases at V and 0 bases at J, with 11 bases between the two ends. This chain's CDR3 is CASEGVTSGNTIYF. The CDR3 DNA follows: TGTGCCAGCGAAGGGGTCACCTCTGGAAACACCATATATTTT.

The V call is TRBV4-1, the J call TRBJ1-4; D gene unclear. CDR1 MGHRA and CDR2 YSYEKL come from the germline V gene. CDR3 length: 13 amino acids. The V end lost 0 bases, the J end lost 10 bases, and 9 bases lay between the germline ends. CDR3 in amino acids: CASSQEDRGKLFF. CDR3 bases: TGCGCCAGCAGCCAAGAAGATCGAGGAAAACTGTTTTTT.

The CDR3 reads CASSGESASGYNEQFF. The CDR3 coding sequence is TGTGCCAGCAGCGGAGAGAGCGCTAGCGGGTACAATGAGCAGTTCTTC. The rearrangement joins TRBV9 to TRBJ2-1, with 8 nucleotides matching TRBD2. Trimming took 3 bases from V and 4 from J; bases not matched to a gene: 9. The germline V gene encodes CDR1 SGDLS and CDR2 YYNGEE. The CDR3 loop spans 16 amino acids.

This chain joins TRBV2 and TRBJ1-2; 8 bases are shared with TRBD1. V lost 6 bases to trimming and J lost 3 bases; unmatched junction nucleotides: 9. In germline, CDR1 is SNHLY, CDR2 FYNNEI. The CDR3 contains 15 residues. In DNA form, the CDR3 reads TGTGCCAGCAGGAGGGGACAGGCAACGGACTATGGCTACACCTTC. Its protein is CASRRGQATDYGYTF.

The J gene is TRBJ2-2, the V gene TRBV25-1; 11 bases map to TRBD2. There are 18 residues in the CDR3. V lost 4 bases to trimming and J lost 2 bases; unmatched junction nucleotides: 9. The V gene's germline CDR1 is MGHDK and CDR2 SYGVNS. CDR3 nucleotides: TGTGCCAGCAGTGTGACTAGCGGGGTAGGGGGAAACACCGGGGAGCTGTTTTTT. Translation: CASSVTSGVGGNTGELFF.

The chain recombines TRBV28 with TRBJ2-7; no clear D. Germline values: CDR1 MDHEN, CDR2 SYDVKM. V dropped 6 bases and J dropped 3 bases, with 12 bases sitting between them. The CDR3 runs to 13 residues. As DNA, the CDR3 is TGTGCCAGCAGCCTCACAAGTGTCTACGAGCAGTACTTC. It codes for CASSLTSVYEQYF.

The chain joins TRBV18 to TRBJ2-2; 9 bases are a match to TRBD2. This CDR3 has 17 residues. Germline V gene data show CDR1 as KGHSH and CDR2 as LQKENI. The junction had 10 bases not matched to a gene; V was cut back by 6 bases and J by 2 bases. The CDR3 is CASSAGLAGRNTGELFF. The CDR3, as DNA: TGTGCCAGCTCGGCAGGGCTAGCGGGGCGCAACACCGGGGAGCTGTTTTTT.

The rearrangement links TRBV20-1 to TRBJ1-6; 11 nucleotides align to TRBD1. CDR3 size: 15 residues. J gave up 7 bases and V 3 bases, and 5 bases lay outside the gene matches. Germline lookup yields CDR1 DFQATT and CDR2 SNEGSKA (reference sequence). CDR3 sequence (DNA): TGCAGTGCTAGTTGGACAGGGGGCGGGAATTCACCCCTCCACTTT. Translating gives CSASWTGGGNSPLHF.

The J gene is TRBJ2-2, the V gene TRBV3-1 (or the pseudogene TRBV3-2); 11 bases fit TRBD2. Trimming took 2 bases from V and 5 from J; bases not matched to a gene: 4. Per germline, CDR1 LGHDT and CDR2 YNNKEL (reference sequence). The length of the CDR3 is 16 residues. The CDR3 protein is CASSQLAGGRTGELFF. The CDR3 DNA is TGTGCCAGCAGCCAATTAGCGGGGGGGCGTACCGGGGAGCTGTTTTTT.

This rearrangement joins TRBV2 to TRBJ1-2; 9 nucleotides align to TRBD1. CDR1 is SNHLY and CDR2 is FYNNEI in the germline V gene. The CDR3 extends over 14 amino acids. Germline trimming cut 8 bases from V and 5 bases from J; bases unmatched to any gene: 9. The CDR3 spells CASLVGTGKYGYTF. Written as DNA, the CDR3 is TGTGCCAGCCTGGTCGGGACAGGGAAATATGGCTACACCTTC. Full variable domain (remainder filled in from reference TRBV2 and TRBJ1-2): EPEVTQTPSHQVTQMGQEVILRCVPISNHLYFYWYRQILGQKVEFLVSFYNNEISEKSEIFDDQFSVERPDGSNFTLKIRSTKLEDSAMYFCASLVGTGKYGYTFGSGTRLTVV.

This CDR3 is CASSSLAGSTQYF. The DNA of the CDR3 is TGTGCCAGCAGCTCCCTAGCGGGGAGTACGCAGTATTTT. The chain links TRBV11-3 to TRBJ2-3; 9 positions match TRBD2. V was clipped by 4 bases and J by 8 bases; unmatched bases: 4. Germline V gives CDR1 SGHNT, CDR2 YENEEA. CDR3 size: 13 residues.

The J gene is TRBJ1-4, the V gene TRBV13; the D is unclear. Between the trimmed V and J ends, which lost 5 bases and 4 bases, there was a span of 17 bases. This CDR3 contains 16 residues. CDR1 and CDR2 (germline): PRHDT, FYEKMQ (reference sequence). The DNA for the CDR3 is TGTGCCAGCAGCCCTCATTTCCGGAGGGATAATGAAAAACTGTTTTTT. Amino acid sequence: CASSPHFRRDNEKLFF.

J is TRBJ1-4 and V is TRBV5-1; 9 positions match TRBD1. The junction had 5 bases not matched to a gene; V was cut back by 3 bases and J by 8 bases. Germline V CDR1 and CDR2: SGHRS, YFSETQ. The CDR3 contains 14 residues. DNA for the CDR3: TGCGCCAGCAGCTGGGGACAGGGTGGGGAAAAACTGTTTTTT. This codes for CASSWGQGGEKLFF.

The chain couples TRBV6-6 to TRBJ1-2; a possible D gene is TRBD1 (6 bases). Germline CDR1 reads MNHNY; CDR2 reads SVGAGI (reference sequence). The V gene lost 5 bases and the J gene lost 0 bases, with 16 bases spanning the gap. CDR3 length: 16 amino acids. This chain's CDR3 is CASSTLTGTANYGYTF. As DNA, the CDR3 is TGTGCCAGCAGTACCTTAACAGGGACGGCTAACTATGGCTACACCTTC.

This chain joins TRBV5-8 and TRBJ2-2; D remains ambiguous. Germline CDR1 and CDR2: SGHTS and YDEGEE. V was clipped by 4 bases and J by 7 bases, with 8 bases between them. The CDR3 totals 12 residues. CDR3 residues: CASSPYIGELFF. The CDR3 DNA is TGTGCCAGCAGCCCCTATATCGGGGAGCTGTTTTTT.

This clone has just one count. This chain links TRBV2 with TRBJ1-2; D not certain. The CDR3 contains 13 residues. Trimming removed 3 bases at V and 3 bases at J, with 8 bases between. Germline-derived CDR1 and CDR2 are SNHLY and FYNNEI. The CDR3 DNA reads TGTGCCAGCAGTGAGAGGGAAGACTATGGCTACACCTTC. Its protein is CASSEREDYGYTF.

V is TRBV5-4 and J is TRBJ1-2, with 7 bases fitting TRBD1. The CDR3 spans 15 residues. Germline V gene lookup returns CDR1 SGHNT and CDR2 YYREEE (reference sequence). V lost 6 bases, J lost 4 bases, and 12 bases stayed unmatched. DNA of the CDR3: TGTGCCAGCACCATGACAGGGCCCCCGGGCTATGGCTACACCTTC. It encodes CASTMTGPPGYGYTF.

CDR3 DNA: TGTGCCAGCTCACCCCCAGGACTAGCGTCCTACAATGAGCAGTTCTTC. Translated, it gives CASSPPGLASYNEQFF. J is TRBJ2-1 and V is TRBV18; 9 nucleotides line up with TRBD2. The CDR3 sequence is 16 residues long. The V segment lost 3 bases and the J segment 1 base; nucleotides outside the gene matches: 4. CDR1 is KGHSH and CDR2 is LQKENI in the germline V gene.

J is TRBJ2-1 and V is TRBV6-6, with 10 nucleotides matching TRBD2. Per the germline V gene, CDR1 is MNHNY and CDR2 is SVGAGI (reference sequence). The V and J ends lost 8 bases and 6 bases, in that order; junction bases with no gene match: 7. The CDR3 is 14 residues long. The CDR3 region has the DNA TGTGCCAGCGAGGGGACTAGCGAGGGCAATGAGCAGTTCTTC. The encoded protein is CASEGTSEGNEQFF.

CDR3 protein: CASSQDSYEQYV. The CDR3 DNA follows: TGTGCCAGCAGTCAGGACAGCTACGAGCAGTACGTC. The V gene is TRBV28, the J gene TRBJ2-7; possible D gene TRBD1, 6 bases. The CDR3 is 12 amino acids. V was trimmed by 5 bases and J by 3 bases, leaving 8 bases between them. Germline V gives CDR1 MDHEN, CDR2 SYDVKM.

CDR3 sequence: CASSLGLNQPQHF. The CDR3 DNA sequence: TGTGCCAGCAGCTTAGGACTCAATCAGCCCCAGCATTTT. This chain connects TRBV9 to TRBJ1-5, with no clear D. The V end was cut by 4 bases, the J end by 3 bases, with 8 bases between. The CDR3 covers 13 residues. Germline CDR1 is SGDLS and CDR2 is YYNGEE.

The V and J genes are TRBV28 and TRBJ1-2, with 11 bases that match TRBD1. With 5 bases clipped from V and 8 bases from J, the junction kept 7 bases outside the gene matches. The CDR3 consists of 14 residues. Looked up from germline, CDR1 is MDHEN and CDR2 is SYDVKM. In nucleotides, the CDR3 is TGTGCCAGCAGTGCCCCGGGACAGGGGGAAGGCTACACCTTC. Protein product: CASSAPGQGEGYTF.